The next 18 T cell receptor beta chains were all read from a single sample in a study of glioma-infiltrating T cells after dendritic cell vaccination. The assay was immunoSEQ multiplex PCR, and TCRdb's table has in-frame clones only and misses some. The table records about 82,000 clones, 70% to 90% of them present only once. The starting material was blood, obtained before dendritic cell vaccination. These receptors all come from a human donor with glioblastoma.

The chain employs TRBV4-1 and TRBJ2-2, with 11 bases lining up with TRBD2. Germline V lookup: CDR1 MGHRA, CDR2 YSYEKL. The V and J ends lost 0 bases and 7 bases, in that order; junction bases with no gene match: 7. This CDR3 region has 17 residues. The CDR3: CASSQEALAGGVGELFF. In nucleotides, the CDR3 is TGCGCCAGCAGCCAAGAAGCTCTAGCGGGAGGAGTCGGGGAGCTGTTTTTT.

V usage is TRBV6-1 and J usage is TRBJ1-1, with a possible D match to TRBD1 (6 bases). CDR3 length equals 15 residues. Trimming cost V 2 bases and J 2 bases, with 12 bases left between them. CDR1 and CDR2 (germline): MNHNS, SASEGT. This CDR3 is CASSEHRGANTEAFF. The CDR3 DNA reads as TGTGCCAGCAGTGAACATCGGGGGGCTAACACTGAAGCTTTCTTT.

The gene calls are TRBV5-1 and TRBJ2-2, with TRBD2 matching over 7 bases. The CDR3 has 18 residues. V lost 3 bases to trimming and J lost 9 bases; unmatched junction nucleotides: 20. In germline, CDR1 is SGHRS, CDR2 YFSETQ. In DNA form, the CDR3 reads TGCGCCAGCAGCTCTCCAACGTCCGGGACCGCGGGAGTTAGGGAGCTGTTTTTT. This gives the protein CASSSPTSGTAGVRELFF.

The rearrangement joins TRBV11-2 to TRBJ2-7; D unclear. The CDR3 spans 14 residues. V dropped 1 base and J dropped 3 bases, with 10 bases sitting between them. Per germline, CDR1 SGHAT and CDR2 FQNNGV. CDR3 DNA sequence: TGTGCCAGCAGCTTAGCCGCGTCCTTCTACGAGCAGTACTTC. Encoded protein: CASSLAASFYEQYF.

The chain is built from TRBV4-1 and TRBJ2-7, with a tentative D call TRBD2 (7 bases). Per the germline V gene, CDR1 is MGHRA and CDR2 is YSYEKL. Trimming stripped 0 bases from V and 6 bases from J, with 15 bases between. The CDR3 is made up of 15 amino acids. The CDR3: CASSQDPAGAGEQYF. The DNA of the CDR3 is TGCGCCAGCAGCCAAGATCCTGCGGGGGCGGGCGAGCAGTACTTC.

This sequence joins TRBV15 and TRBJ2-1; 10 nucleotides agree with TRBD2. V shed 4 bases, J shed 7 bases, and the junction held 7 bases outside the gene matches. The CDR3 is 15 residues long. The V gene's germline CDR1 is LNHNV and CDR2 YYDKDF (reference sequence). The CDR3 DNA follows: TGTGCCACCAGCACCGTAGCGGGAGGAGGAAATGAGCAGTTCTTC. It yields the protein CATSTVAGGGNEQFF.

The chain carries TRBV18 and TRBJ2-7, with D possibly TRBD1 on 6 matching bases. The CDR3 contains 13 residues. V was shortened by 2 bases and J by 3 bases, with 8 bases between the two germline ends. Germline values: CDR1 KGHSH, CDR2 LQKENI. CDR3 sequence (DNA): TGTGCCAGCTCACCATCGGACAGCTACGAGCAGTACTTC. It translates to CASSPSDSYEQYF.

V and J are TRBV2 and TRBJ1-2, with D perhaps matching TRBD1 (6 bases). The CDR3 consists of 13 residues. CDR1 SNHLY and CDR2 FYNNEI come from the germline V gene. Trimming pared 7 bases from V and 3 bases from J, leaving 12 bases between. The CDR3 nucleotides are TGTGCCAGCACAGGCAGGGGCTACTATGGCTACACCTTC. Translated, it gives CASTGRGYYGYTF.

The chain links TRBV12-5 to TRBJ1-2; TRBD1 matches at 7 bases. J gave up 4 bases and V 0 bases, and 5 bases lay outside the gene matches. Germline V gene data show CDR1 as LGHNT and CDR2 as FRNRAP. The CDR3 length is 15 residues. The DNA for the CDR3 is TGTGCTAGTGGTTTGGTACCCGGACAGGCCTATGGCTACACCTTC. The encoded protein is CASGLVPGQAYGYTF.

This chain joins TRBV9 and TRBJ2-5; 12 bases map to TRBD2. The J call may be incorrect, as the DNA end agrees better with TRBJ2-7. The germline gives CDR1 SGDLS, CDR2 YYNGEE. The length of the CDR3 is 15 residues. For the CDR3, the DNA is TGTGCCAGCAGCGTAACTAGCGGGGGGCCCTACGAGCAGTACTTC. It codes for CASSVTSGGPYEQYF.

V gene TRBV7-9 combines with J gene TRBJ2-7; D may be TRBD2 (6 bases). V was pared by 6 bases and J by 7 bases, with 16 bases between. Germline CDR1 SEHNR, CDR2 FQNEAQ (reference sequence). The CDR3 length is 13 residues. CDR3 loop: CASRGTGLGEQYF. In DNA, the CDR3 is TGTGCCAGCAGGGGGACTGGTCTGGGGGAGCAGTACTTC.

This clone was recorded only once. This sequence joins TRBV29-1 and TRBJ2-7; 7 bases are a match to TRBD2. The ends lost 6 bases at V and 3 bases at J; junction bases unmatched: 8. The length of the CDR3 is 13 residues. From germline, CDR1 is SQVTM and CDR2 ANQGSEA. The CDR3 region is CSVAGLEVYEQYF. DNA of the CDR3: TGCAGCGTCGCTGGACTAGAAGTCTACGAGCAGTACTTC.

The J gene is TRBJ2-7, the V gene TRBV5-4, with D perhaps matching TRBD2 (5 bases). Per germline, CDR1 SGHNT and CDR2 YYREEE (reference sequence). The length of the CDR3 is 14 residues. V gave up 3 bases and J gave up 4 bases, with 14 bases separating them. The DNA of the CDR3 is TGTGCCAGCAGCTCGTACGGGGTCCAGTACGAGCAGTACTTC. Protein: CASSSYGVQYEQYF.

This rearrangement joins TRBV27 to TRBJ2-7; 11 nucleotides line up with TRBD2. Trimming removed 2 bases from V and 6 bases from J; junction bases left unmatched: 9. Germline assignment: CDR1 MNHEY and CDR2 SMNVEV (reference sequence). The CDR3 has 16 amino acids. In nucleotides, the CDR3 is TGTGCCAGCAGTTTAACCGCTAGCGGGAGGACTGGCGAGCAGTACTTC. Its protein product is CASSLTASGRTGEQYF.

The CDR3 nucleotides are TGTGCCTGGAGTGTACCCAGGGGGGATTTCGGCAATCAGCCCCAGCATTTT. Translation gives CAWSVPRGDFGNQPQHF. V usage is TRBV30 and J usage is TRBJ1-5, with TRBD1 matching over 7 bases. The CDR3 is made up of 17 amino acids. V trimming: 0 bases; J trimming: 2 bases; junction bases outside the gene matches: 10. Looked up from germline, CDR1 is GTSNPN and CDR2 is SVGIG (reference sequence).

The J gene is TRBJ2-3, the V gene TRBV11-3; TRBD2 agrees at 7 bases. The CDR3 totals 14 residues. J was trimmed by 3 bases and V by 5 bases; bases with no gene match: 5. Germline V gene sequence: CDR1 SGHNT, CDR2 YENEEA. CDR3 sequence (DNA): TGTGCCAGCAGCCCTGGACTAGGTACAGATACGCAGTATTTT. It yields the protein CASSPGLGTDTQYF.

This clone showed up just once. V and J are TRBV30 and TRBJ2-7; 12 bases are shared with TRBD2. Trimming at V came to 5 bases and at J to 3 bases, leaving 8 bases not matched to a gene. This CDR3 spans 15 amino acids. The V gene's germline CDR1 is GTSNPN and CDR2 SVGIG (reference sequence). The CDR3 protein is CAWVRLAGDFYEQYF. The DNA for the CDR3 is TGTGCCTGGGTTAGACTAGCGGGAGATTTCTACGAGCAGTACTTC.

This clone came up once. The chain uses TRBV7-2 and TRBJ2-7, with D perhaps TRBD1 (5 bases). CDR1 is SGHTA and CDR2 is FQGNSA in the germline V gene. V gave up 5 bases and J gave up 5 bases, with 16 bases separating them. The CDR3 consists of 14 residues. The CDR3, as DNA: TGTGCCAGCAGCCAAACGGGCAGGGCCGACGAGCAGTACTTC. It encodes CASSQTGRADEQYF.